This T cell receptor (beta chain) was recovered during a study of blood T cell repertoires in COVID-19. CDR1 is LGHNA, CDR2 YSLEER, per germline. This CDR3 comprises 15 residues. Trimming cost V 0 bases and J 9 bases, with 17 bases left between them. In the authors' methods: Scientists estimated how many nucleated cells there were by amplifying reference gene primers. The assay was immunoSEQ multiplex PCR, and TCRdb's table has in-frame clones only and misses some. V, J and clone size were drawn from that table, and D and trimming were deduced from the DNA. Of about 220,000 clones detected, 70% to 90% appear once; the ten largest clones hold roughly 13%.

The chain joins TRBV4-3 to TRBJ1-2; D uncertain. The material sequenced was peripheral blood. This receptor was identified in a human donor in a cohort sampled during active COVID-19. The CDR3 coding sequence is TGCGCCAGCAGCCAAGATTGGGCCGGCTTTGCTAGCTACACCTTC. It yields the protein CASSQDWAGFASYTF.